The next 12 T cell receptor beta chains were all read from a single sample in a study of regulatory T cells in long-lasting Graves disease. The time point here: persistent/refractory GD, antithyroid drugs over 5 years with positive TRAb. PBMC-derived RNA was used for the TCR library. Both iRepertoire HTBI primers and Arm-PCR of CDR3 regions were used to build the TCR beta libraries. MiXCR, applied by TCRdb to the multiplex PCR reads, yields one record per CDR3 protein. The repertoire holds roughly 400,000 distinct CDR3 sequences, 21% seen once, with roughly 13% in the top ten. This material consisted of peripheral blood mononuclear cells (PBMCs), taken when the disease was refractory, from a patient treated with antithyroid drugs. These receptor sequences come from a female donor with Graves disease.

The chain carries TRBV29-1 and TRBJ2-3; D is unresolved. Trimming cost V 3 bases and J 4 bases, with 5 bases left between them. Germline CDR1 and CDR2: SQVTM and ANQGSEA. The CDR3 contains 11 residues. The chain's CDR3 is CSVEISDTQYF. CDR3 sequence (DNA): TGCAGCGTTGAGATTTCAGATACGCAGTATTTT.

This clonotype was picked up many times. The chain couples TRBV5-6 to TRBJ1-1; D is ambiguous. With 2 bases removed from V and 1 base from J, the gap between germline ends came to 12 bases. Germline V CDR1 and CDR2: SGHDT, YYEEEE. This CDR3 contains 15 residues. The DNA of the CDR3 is TGTGCCAGCAGCTTACAAGGGCGCGGGAACACTGAAGCTTTCTTT. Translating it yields CASSLQGRGNTEAFF.

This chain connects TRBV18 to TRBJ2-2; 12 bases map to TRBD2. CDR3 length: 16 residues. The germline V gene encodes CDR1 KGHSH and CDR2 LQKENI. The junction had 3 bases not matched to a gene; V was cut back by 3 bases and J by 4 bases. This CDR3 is CASSPTSGRATGELFF. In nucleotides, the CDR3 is TGTGCCAGCTCACCGACTAGCGGGAGAGCCACCGGGGAGCTGTTTTTT. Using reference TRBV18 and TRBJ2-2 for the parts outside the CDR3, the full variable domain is NAGVMQNPRHLVRRRGQEARLRCSPMKGHSHVYWYRQLPEEGLKFMVYLQKENIIDESGMPKERFSAEFPKEGPSILRIQQVVRGDSAAYFCASSPTSGRATGELFFGEGSRLTVL.

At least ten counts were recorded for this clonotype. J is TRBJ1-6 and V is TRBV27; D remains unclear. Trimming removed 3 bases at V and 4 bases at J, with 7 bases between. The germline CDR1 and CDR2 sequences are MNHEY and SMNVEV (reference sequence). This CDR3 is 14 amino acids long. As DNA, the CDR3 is TGTGCCAGCAGTTTCTCAGAATATAATTCACCCCTCCACTTT. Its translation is CASSFSEYNSPLHF.

CDR3 in amino acids: CASREQSRSGNTIYF. The CDR3 bases are TGCGCCAGCAGAGAACAGTCTAGGTCTGGAAACACCATATATTTT. This rearrangement joins TRBV4-1 to TRBJ1-3; D is unresolved. The CDR3 has 15 residues. Trimming cost V 6 bases and J 1 base, with 13 bases left between them. In germline, CDR1 is MGHRA, CDR2 YSYEKL.

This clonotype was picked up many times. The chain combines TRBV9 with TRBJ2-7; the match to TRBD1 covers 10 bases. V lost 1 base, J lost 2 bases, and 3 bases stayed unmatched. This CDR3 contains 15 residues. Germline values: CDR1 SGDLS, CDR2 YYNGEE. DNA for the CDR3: TGTGCCAGCAGCGTACGAGACAGGGGGCCCTACGAGCAGTACTTC. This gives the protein CASSVRDRGPYEQYF.

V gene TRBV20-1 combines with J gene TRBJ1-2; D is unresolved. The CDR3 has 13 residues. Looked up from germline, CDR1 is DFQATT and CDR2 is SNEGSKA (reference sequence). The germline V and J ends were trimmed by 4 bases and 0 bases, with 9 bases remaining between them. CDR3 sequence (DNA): TGCAGTGCTAACAAGGTGGCTAACTATGGCTACACCTTC. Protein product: CSANKVANYGYTF.

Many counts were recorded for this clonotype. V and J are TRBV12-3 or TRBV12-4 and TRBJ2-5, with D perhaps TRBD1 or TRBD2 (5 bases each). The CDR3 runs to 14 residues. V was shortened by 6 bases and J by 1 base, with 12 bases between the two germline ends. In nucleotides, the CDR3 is TGTGCCAGCAGAACCGGGGCAGTCCAAGAGACCCAGTACTTC. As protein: CASRTGAVQETQYF.

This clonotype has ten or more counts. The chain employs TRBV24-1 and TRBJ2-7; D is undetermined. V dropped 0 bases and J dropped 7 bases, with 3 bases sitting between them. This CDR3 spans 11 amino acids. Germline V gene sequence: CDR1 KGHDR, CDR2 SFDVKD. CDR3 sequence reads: CATSDLSEQYF. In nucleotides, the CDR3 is TGTGCCACCAGTGATTTGAGTGAGCAGTACTTC.

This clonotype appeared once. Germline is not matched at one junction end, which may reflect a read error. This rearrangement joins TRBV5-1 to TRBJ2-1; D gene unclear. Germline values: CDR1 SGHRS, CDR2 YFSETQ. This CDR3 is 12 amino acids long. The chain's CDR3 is CASSTGLNEQFF. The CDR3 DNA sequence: TGTGCCAGCAGTACGGGTCTTAATGAGCAGTTCTTC. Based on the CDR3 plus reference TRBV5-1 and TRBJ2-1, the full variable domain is KAGVTQTPRYLIKTRGQQVTLSCSPISGHRSVSWYQQTPGQGLQFLFEYFSETQRNKGNFPGRFSGRQFSNSRSEMNVSTLELGDSALYLCASSTGLNEQFFGPGTRLTVL.

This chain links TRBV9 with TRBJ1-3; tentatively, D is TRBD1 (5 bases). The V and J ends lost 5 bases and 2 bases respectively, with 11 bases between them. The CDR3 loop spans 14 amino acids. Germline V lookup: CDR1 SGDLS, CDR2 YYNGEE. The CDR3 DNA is TGTGCCAGCAGGTCGGGAGGGGCTGGAAACACCATATATTTT. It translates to CASRSGGAGNTIYF. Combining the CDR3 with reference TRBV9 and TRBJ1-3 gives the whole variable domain DSGVTQTPKHLITATGQRVTLRCSPRSGDLSVYWYQQSLDQGLQFLIQYYNGEERAKGNILERFSAQQFPDLHSELNLSSLELGDSALYFCASRSGGAGNTIYFGEGSWLTVV.

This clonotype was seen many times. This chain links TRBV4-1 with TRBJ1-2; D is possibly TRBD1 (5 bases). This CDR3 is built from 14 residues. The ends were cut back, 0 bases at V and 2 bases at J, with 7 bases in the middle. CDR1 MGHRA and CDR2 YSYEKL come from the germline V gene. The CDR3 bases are TGCGCCAGCAGCCAAGAAGAGGGGAACTATGGCTACACCTTC. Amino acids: CASSQEEGNYGYTF.